These 20 T cell receptor beta chains were sequenced from one sample in a study of T cell responses to AZD1222 COVID-19 vaccine. Data came from immunoSEQ multiplex PCR; TCRdb stores just in-frame clones and leaves some out. The table has around 160,000 clones, under 95% seen once; the top ten hold around 2.8%. The sample consisted of peripheral blood, taken on day 0 of MenACWY control vaccination. All receptors derive from an adult in good health.

This clone turned up a few times. V gene TRBV7-9 combines with J gene TRBJ2-1; 13 nucleotides line up with TRBD2. V gave up 5 bases and J gave up 0 bases; unmatched junction bases: 4. The germline V gene encodes CDR1 SEHNR and CDR2 FQNEAQ (reference sequence). The CDR3 sequence is 17 residues long. As DNA, the CDR3 is TGTGCCAGCAGCCCGAGGACTAGCGGGAGCTCCTACAATGAGCAGTTCTTC. Its translation is CASSPRTSGSSYNEQFF.

The rearrangement uses TRBV7-3 and TRBJ1-1, with a weak D call TRBD1 (6 bases). Germline values: CDR1 SGHTA, CDR2 FQGTGA. The CDR3 spans 14 residues. Trimming pared 1 base from V and 5 bases from J, leaving 11 bases between. The CDR3 bases are TGTGCCAGCAGCTTAATGGACAGACAAACTGAAGCTTTCTTT. It translates to CASSLMDRQTEAFF.

This clone was picked up one time. This chain links TRBV7-6 with TRBJ2-1; weak D call: TRBD2 (7 bases). Trimming pared 5 bases from V and 1 base from J, leaving 15 bases between. Germline V gene sequence: CDR1 SGHVS, CDR2 FNYEAQ. The CDR3 covers 16 residues. CDR3: CASSLGGGTSYNEQFF. The CDR3 DNA is TGTGCCAGCAGCCTAGGGGGGGGGACATCCTACAATGAGCAGTTCTTC.

This chain connects TRBV3-1 (or the pseudogene TRBV3-2) to TRBJ2-1; 7 bases are a match to TRBD2. The germline CDR1 and CDR2 sequences are LGHDT and YNNKEL (reference sequence). The CDR3 consists of 17 residues. Trimming took 3 bases from V and 0 from J; bases not matched to a gene: 8. This CDR3 reads CASSQGLAESSYNEQFF. CDR3 in DNA: TGTGCCAGCAGCCAGGGTCTAGCGGAAAGCTCCTACAATGAGCAGTTCTTC.

In this sample, this clone turned up a few times. The chain has TRBV6-1 and TRBJ1-2; TRBD1 might be the D (6 bases). The length of the CDR3 is 15 residues. The germline V gene has CDR1 MNHNS and CDR2 SASEGT. The V end was cut by 2 bases, the J end by 7 bases, with 17 bases between. The DNA of the CDR3 is TGTGCCAGCAGTGAATCGAGACAGGTCCGGTTTGGCTACACCTTC. It encodes CASSESRQVRFGYTF.

This chain joins TRBV5-1 and TRBJ1-3; the D is unclear. CDR1 and CDR2 (germline): SGHRS, YFSETQ. The CDR3 extends over 19 amino acids. V dropped 1 base and J dropped 4 bases, with 24 bases sitting between them. The CDR3 DNA follows: TGCGCCAGCAGCTTGTTTACAACTGTAATCGGCTCGGGAGGAAACACCATATATTTT. Its protein is CASSLFTTVIGSGGNTIYF. Complete variable domain (other parts from reference TRBV5-1 and TRBJ1-3): KAGVTQTPRYLIKTRGQQVTLSCSPISGHRSVSWYQQTPGQGLQFLFEYFSETQRNKGNFPGRFSGRQFSNSRSEMNVSTLELGDSALYLCASSLFTTVIGSGGNTIYFGEGSWLTVV.

The chain couples TRBV28 to TRBJ1-2; the D is unclear. The CDR3 sequence is 13 residues long. V was trimmed by 2 bases and J by 5 bases, leaving 9 bases between them. Germline CDR1 and CDR2: MDHEN and SYDVKM. CDR3: CASSLAAQYGYTF. As DNA, the CDR3 is TGTGCCAGCAGTTTAGCGGCTCAATATGGCTACACCTTC.

The chain couples TRBV19 to TRBJ2-7, with 12 bases matching TRBD1. The CDR3 is 14 amino acids. The germline V gene has CDR1 LNHDA and CDR2 SQIVND (reference sequence). With 5 bases clipped from V and 7 bases from J, the junction kept 6 bases outside the gene matches. The CDR3 bases are TGTGCCAGTAGTGTCCGGGACAGGGGGCGAGAGCAGTACTTC. Protein: CASSVRDRGREQYF. The full variable domain, its missing parts supplied by reference TRBV19 and TRBJ2-7, is DGGITQSPKYLFRKEGQNVTLSCEQNLNHDAMYWYRQDPGQGLRLIYYSQIVNDFQKGDIAEGYSVSREKKESFPLTVTSAQKNPTAFYLCASSVRDRGREQYFGPGTRLTVT.

This chain uses TRBV30 with TRBJ2-2; no definite D call. Germline loops: CDR1 GTSNPN, CDR2 SVGIG (reference sequence). This CDR3 is built from 14 residues. The ends were cut back, 3 bases at V and 1 base at J, with 9 bases in the middle. CDR3 nucleotides: TGTGCCTGGAGCGGCGGCCTGAACACCGGGGAGCTGTTTTTT. Protein: CAWSGGLNTGELFF.

The V gene is TRBV18, the J gene TRBJ2-5; 13 positions match TRBD2. With V trimmed by 6 bases and J by 4 bases, 8 bases remained unmatched. The CDR3 is 16 amino acids. Germline CDR1 KGHSH, CDR2 LQKENI. The CDR3 DNA reads TGTGCCAGCTCGCCTGGACTAGCGGGAGTACTAGAGACCCAGTACTTC. This sequence encodes CASSPGLAGVLETQYF.

V gene TRBV3-1 (or the pseudogene TRBV3-2) combines with J gene TRBJ1-1; D perhaps matches TRBD1 (6 bases). The CDR3 sequence is 12 residues long. V shed 6 bases and J shed 11 bases, with 16 bases lying between them. The germline gives CDR1 LGHDT, CDR2 YNNKEL (reference sequence). CDR3 sequence: CASRVWGAPAFF. The CDR3 DNA is TGTGCCAGCAGGGTATGGGGGGCGCCGGCTTTCTTT.

The chain combines TRBV2 with TRBJ1-2; 11 nucleotides agree with TRBD1. V trimming: 6 bases; J trimming: 8 bases; junction bases outside the gene matches: 23. The CDR3 spans 19 residues. Looked up from germline, CDR1 is SNHLY and CDR2 is FYNNEI. This CDR3 is CASRTDGTGGIHTPGGYTF. The CDR3, as DNA: TGTGCCAGCAGGACCGACGGGACAGGGGGTATACACACCCCGGGGGGCTACACCTTC.

The genes are TRBV10-3 and TRBJ2-1; D call uncertain. Per the germline V gene, CDR1 is ENHRY and CDR2 is SYGVKD. The CDR3 sequence is 14 residues long. V lost 0 bases to trimming and J lost 7 bases, with 10 bases between them. The CDR3 sequence: CAISESWGRNEQFF. The CDR3, as DNA: TGTGCCATCAGTGAGTCATGGGGTAGGAATGAGCAGTTCTTC.

The CDR3 coding sequence is TGTGCCAGCAGCTACAGGGAGGCCGGGGAGCTGTTTTTT. It yields the protein CASSYREAGELFF. The chain recombines TRBV28 with TRBJ2-2; D may be TRBD1 or TRBD2 (6 bases each). Germline V gene data show CDR1 as MDHEN and CDR2 as SYDVKM. The CDR3 has 13 residues. Deletions cut 6 bases from V and 6 bases from J, with 11 bases between.

The V call is TRBV16, the J call TRBJ2-3; TRBD2 matches 7 bases. J gave up 8 bases and V 3 bases, and 8 bases lay outside the gene matches. Germline CDR1 and CDR2: KGHSY and FQNENV. CDR3 length: 14 residues. CDR3 in DNA: TGTGCCAGCAGCCACTCGCGGGGGAGGGTTACGCAGTATTTT. Translating it yields CASSHSRGRVTQYF. Complete variable domain (other parts from reference TRBV16 and TRBJ2-3): GEEVAQTPKHLVRGEGQKAKLYCAPIKGHSYVFWYQQVLKNEFKFLISFQNENVFDETGMPKERFSAKCLPNSPCSLEIQATKLEDSAVYFCASSHSRGRVTQYFGPGTRLTVL.

The chain uses TRBV7-2 and TRBJ1-5; 11 nucleotides agree with TRBD1. The CDR3 has 18 amino acids. Germline CDR1 SGHTA, CDR2 FQGNSA. With V trimmed by 5 bases and J by 0 bases, 9 bases remained unmatched. The CDR3 loop is CASSTAGQGAYSNQPQHF. In nucleotides, the CDR3 is TGTGCCAGCAGCACCGCAGGACAGGGGGCTTATAGCAATCAGCCCCAGCATTTT.

This chain links TRBV9 with TRBJ1-4; D gene unclear. CDR3 length equals 16 residues. V dropped 4 bases and J dropped 0 bases, with 13 bases sitting between them. The germline gives CDR1 SGDLS, CDR2 YYNGEE. The CDR3 sequence is CASSPQGASTNEKLFF. CDR3 DNA: TGTGCCAGCAGCCCCCAAGGAGCATCAACTAATGAAAAACTGTTTTTT.

This chain connects TRBV3-1 (or the pseudogene TRBV3-2) to TRBJ2-1; no clear D. Germline V gene sequence: CDR1 LGHDT, CDR2 YNNKEL (reference sequence). The V end was cut by 2 bases, the J end by 10 bases, with 6 bases between. The CDR3 is made up of 11 amino acids. The CDR3 DNA sequence: TGTGCCAGCAGCCAAATCGAGGAGCAGTTCTTC. Encoded protein: CASSQIEEQFF.

The chain joins TRBV20-1 to TRBJ2-7; D call uncertain. Germline V gene data show CDR1 as DFQATT and CDR2 as SNEGSKA (reference sequence). The V end lost 3 bases, the J end lost 6 bases, and 9 bases lay between the germline ends. The CDR3 consists of 11 residues. CDR3 loop: CSASPRTEQYF. CDR3 bases: TGCAGTGCTAGTCCCCGAACCGAGCAGTACTTC.

The chain uses TRBV29-1 and TRBJ2-3; unclear D gene. The germline V gene encodes CDR1 SQVTM and CDR2 ANQGSEA. The V and J ends lost 7 bases and 1 base respectively, with 6 bases between them. The CDR3 consists of 11 residues. In DNA form, the CDR3 reads TGCAGCGCGGGTGGCACAGATACGCAGTATTTT. Protein: CSAGGTDTQYF.